These T cell receptor beta chains were read from a single sample in a study of T cells in localized non-small cell lung cancer. Sequenced by immunoSEQ multiplex PCR; TCRdb stores in-frame clones only, minus some. Among 65,000 to 80,000 clones listed, around 85% were seen once. This sample comprised peripheral blood, obtained before any cancer treatment. These receptors were taken from a female donor older than 55 with stage I lung adenocarcinoma. Both conserved end residues are trimmed from each CDR3.

cdr3_aa: ASSLVTGSDQPQH
v_call: TRBV11-2
j_call: TRBJ1-5

cdr3_aa: ASTAVGFTEAF
v_call: TRBV21-1
j_call: TRBJ1-1

cdr3_aa: ASSLAGGIDGYT
v_call: TRBV5-1
j_call: TRBJ1-2

cdr3_aa: ASSLYQGSTEAF
v_call: TRBV5-1
j_call: TRBJ1-1

cdr3_aa: ASSLVGRRGEQY
v_call: TRBV28
j_call: TRBJ2-7

cdr3_aa: ASSYMAGTSETQY
v_call: TRBV6-5
j_call: TRBJ2-5

cdr3_aa: ASSQAWSYTDTQY
v_call: TRBV4-2
j_call: TRBJ2-3

cdr3_aa: ATRDRGDQPQH
v_call: TRBV19
j_call: TRBJ1-5

cdr3_aa: ASSNDGAREQY
v_call: TRBV6-5
j_call: TRBJ2-7

cdr3_aa: ASSLALNTEAF
v_call: TRBV7-7
j_call: TRBJ1-1

cdr3_aa: ASSLGLGDTIY
v_call: TRBV5-1
j_call: TRBJ1-3

cdr3_aa: ASSSLAGTGELF
v_call: TRBV11-2
j_call: TRBJ2-2

cdr3_aa: ASSLAGTLAKNIQY
v_call: TRBV13
j_call: TRBJ2-4

cdr3_aa: ASYRDVYNEQF
v_call: TRBV18
j_call: TRBJ2-1

cdr3_aa: ASSTADRNTEAF
v_call: TRBV19
j_call: TRBJ1-1

cdr3_aa: ASSPDRQTYGYT
v_call: TRBV18
j_call: TRBJ1-2

cdr3_aa: ASIPGRRSSYEQY
v_call: TRBV2
j_call: TRBJ2-7

cdr3_aa: ASSRTNTGELF
v_call: TRBV7-3
j_call: TRBJ2-2

cdr3_aa: ASSVGAGAANEQF
v_call: TRBV9
j_call: TRBJ2-1

cdr3_aa: ASNNRNSPLH
v_call: TRBV6-1
j_call: TRBJ1-6

cdr3_aa: SVEKQGPSSGNTIY
v_call: TRBV29-1
j_call: TRBJ1-3

cdr3_aa: ASSLGGGSYNEQF
v_call: TRBV11-3
j_call: TRBJ2-1

cdr3_aa: ASAYSSGNTIY
v_call: TRBV6-5
j_call: TRBJ1-3

cdr3_aa: ASRGQGESGNTIY
v_call: TRBV7-9
j_call: TRBJ1-3

cdr3_aa: ASGGTVAGANVLT
v_call: TRBV25-1
j_call: TRBJ2-6

cdr3_aa: ASSLGVDPIKGAYEQY
v_call: TRBV13
j_call: TRBJ2-7

cdr3_aa: ASSPGQGTYEQY
v_call: TRBV7-9
j_call: TRBJ2-7

cdr3_aa: AISGGSYGYT
v_call: TRBV10-3
j_call: TRBJ1-2

cdr3_aa: ASRYLQESYEQY
v_call: TRBV6-5
j_call: TRBJ2-7

cdr3_aa: ASSHGGTGDTEAF
v_call: TRBV5-8
j_call: TRBJ1-1

cdr3_aa: ASSPQGLGAEQY
v_call: TRBV18
j_call: TRBJ2-7

cdr3_aa: ASSAASDGAEQY
v_call: TRBV2
j_call: TRBJ2-7

cdr3_aa: ASSLNKEETQY
v_call: TRBV7-3
j_call: TRBJ2-5

cdr3_aa: ASSPIRRSDYEQY
v_call: TRBV5-1
j_call: TRBJ2-7

cdr3_aa: ASSKPTNAGRSGTEQY
v_call: TRBV21-1
j_call: TRBJ2-7

cdr3_aa: ASSSDREAGTEAF
v_call: TRBV5-6
j_call: TRBJ1-1

cdr3_aa: ASSFSTFKVT
v_call: TRBV28
j_call: TRBJ1-2

cdr3_aa: ASSPGSPDTQY
v_call: TRBV9
j_call: TRBJ2-3

cdr3_aa: ASSRDRGYTDTQY
v_call: TRBV18
j_call: TRBJ2-3

cdr3_aa: SVVLGYGYT
v_call: TRBV29-1
j_call: TRBJ1-2

cdr3_aa: ASSVRATTFTEAF
v_call: TRBV7-2
j_call: TRBJ1-1

cdr3_aa: ASSPKPGQGQY
v_call: TRBV7-2
j_call: TRBJ2-7

cdr3_aa: ASSLRPGGGEAF
v_call: TRBV7-3
j_call: TRBJ1-1

cdr3_aa: ASSPGVVRVNTEAF
v_call: TRBV5-6
j_call: TRBJ1-1

cdr3_aa: ASSVEPAYEQF
v_call: TRBV9
j_call: TRBJ2-1